These T cell receptor beta chains were read from a single sample in a study of Tregs in tolerant kidney transplant recipients. Assay: immunoSEQ multiplex PCR; the TCRdb copy retains only in-frame clones and omits some. The table records thousands of clones, roughly half of them present only once. These receptors have no known antigen. Sequenced sample: CD4+ T cells from blood cultured with allogeneic cells. The receptors were sampled from a human donor in good health. Both conserved end residues are part of each CDR3. Each record gives: clone size, D gene, J gene, V gene, CDR3 protein, CDR3 DNA. D genes are given only for firm matches. Size is stated for part of the rows, as once, few or many counts, or as a class when the clone is expanded.

clone size: once
D gene: .
J gene: TRBJ2-7
V gene: TRBV13
CDR3 protein: CASSPFTGSSYEQYF
CDR3 DNA: TGTGCCAGCAGCCCGTTTACAGGGAGCTCCTACGAGCAGTACTTC

clone size: few
D gene: .
J gene: TRBJ2-7
V gene: TRBV7-2
CDR3 protein: CASSLAAPRAYEQYF
CDR3 DNA: TGTGCCAGCAGCTTAGCAGCACCCAGGGCCTACGAGCAGTACTTC

clone size: .
D gene: TRBD1
J gene: TRBJ1-4
V gene: TRBV7-9
CDR3 protein: CASSQGALGNEKLFF
CDR3 DNA: TGTGCCAGCAGTCAGGGGGCACTTGGGAATGAAAAACTGTTTTTT

clone size: medium-sized
D gene: .
J gene: TRBJ1-4
V gene: TRBV29-1
CDR3 protein: CSVARRDEKLFF
CDR3 DNA: TGCAGCGTCGCCAGGAGGGATGAAAAACTGTTTTTT

clone size: once
D gene: .
J gene: TRBJ1-2
V gene: TRBV10-3
CDR3 protein: CAILLAGGYGYTF
CDR3 DNA: TGTGCCATCCTTCTGGCGGGGGGCTATGGCTACACCTTC

clone size: .
D gene: TRBD2
J gene: TRBJ2-7
V gene: TRBV10-3
CDR3 protein: CAISAAGTSAAYEQYF
CDR3 DNA: TGTGCCATCAGCGCCGCCGGGACTAGCGCCGCCTACGAGCAGTACTTC

clone size: medium-sized
D gene: .
J gene: TRBJ2-7
V gene: TRBV7-2
CDR3 protein: CASSLESSLKQYF
CDR3 DNA: TGTGCCAGCAGCTTAGAGTCTAGCTTAAAGCAGTACTTC

clone size: .
D gene: .
J gene: TRBJ1-4
V gene: TRBV5-1
CDR3 protein: CASSLAAGAINEKLFF
CDR3 DNA: TGCGCCAGCAGCTTGGCCGCAGGGGCGATTAATGAAAAACTGTTTTTT

clone size: .
D gene: .
J gene: TRBJ1-1
V gene: TRBV5-5
CDR3 protein: CASSLEPNTEAFF
CDR3 DNA: TGTGCCAGCAGCTTGGAACCGAACACTGAAGCTTTCTTT

clone size: few
D gene: .
J gene: TRBJ1-3
V gene: TRBV14
CDR3 protein: CASSQGHNSGNTIYF
CDR3 DNA: TGTGCCAGCAGCCAAGGGCATAACTCTGGAAACACCATATATTTT

clone size: few
D gene: .
J gene: TRBJ2-1
V gene: TRBV27
CDR3 protein: CASSRLSGAALSYNEQFF
CDR3 DNA: TGTGCCAGCAGTCGGCTTAGCGGTGCTGCCCTCTCCTACAATGAGCAGTTCTTC

clone size: few
D gene: .
J gene: TRBJ2-7
V gene: TRBV21-1
CDR3 protein: CASSKAGPSSYEQYF
CDR3 DNA: TGTGCCAGCAGCAAAGCGGGGCCTAGCTCCTACGAGCAGTACTTC

clone size: .
D gene: .
J gene: TRBJ2-3
V gene: TRBV6-5
CDR3 protein: CATGRDTDTQYF
CDR3 DNA: TGTGCCACGGGTCGGGATACTGATACGCAGTATTTT